This T cell receptor (beta chain) originates from a study of blood T cell repertoires in COVID-19. Whole-study context: Specimens from acute and convalescent COVID-19 originated in the United States, Italy and Spain. The cDNA or gDNA used as material had been derived from T cells, B-cell-depleted T cells, or PBMCs.

The germline CDR1 and CDR2 sequences are SGHAT and FQNNGV. Trimming took 5 bases from V and 0 from J, leaving 7 bases between them. The CDR3 is 13 residues long. Measured with immunoSEQ multiplex PCR; TCRdb has only the in-frame clones, and not every one. This table holds 250,000 to 350,000 clones, approximately 89% found once. Source material: peripheral blood. V usage is TRBV11-2 and J usage is TRBJ1-1, with D hard to call. This receptor was obtained from a woman between 45 and 60 years old who had recovered from COVID-19. CDR3 nucleotide sequence: TGTGCCAGCAGCCCGGGATTGAACACTGAAGCTTTCTTT. Its protein product is CASSPGLNTEAFF. Drawing the rest from reference TRBV11-2 and TRBJ1-1, the complete variable domain is EAGVAQSPRYKIIEKRQSVAFWCNPISGHATLYWYQQILGQGPKLLIQFQNNGVVDDSQLPKDRFSAERLKGVDSTLKIQPAKLEDSAVYLCASSPGLNTEAFFGQGTRLTVV.